What follows describes a single T cell receptor beta chain. This receptor's antigen is unknown. No base-level quality is on record; no much larger clone is a single base apart. This sample was taken from a study of shared clonotypes between healthy human individuals (dated by TCRdb to 2020 to 2022). Regarding the research as a whole: A couple of women and a few men aged 18 to 49 years were included in the cohort. For each donor, CD4 naive and CD4 memory were each run on three plates, CD8 naive on two plates, and CD8 memory on one plate. Blood TCR repertoires of about 5 healthy adults were deeply sequenced to estimate repertoire size and the extent of clonotype sharing between individuals. Different laboratories and diverse techniques were used to prepare libraries and sequence TCR repertoires, to increase sequencing depth and limit assay-specific biases. Each donor's leukapheresis produced roughly between roughly 0.85 and 9.5 billion PBMCs.

CD8 naive samples consisted of CD45RO-negative cells that were positively selected for CCR7, yielding a CD45RA+CCR7+ population without TemRA cells. Healthy HIV-negative adults with no recently reported acute infections or vaccinations were included as donors. Only Caucasian adults living in Nashville, Tennessee, USA were represented among the donors. Blood was obtained by leukapheresis, after which PBMCs were separated by Ficoll-Histopaque density gradient centrifugation and cryopreserved in liquid nitrogen vapor phase. Analytical flow cytometry was used to check the purity and quantity of every magnetically sorted T cell population. From each sorted fraction, genomic DNA was isolated and quantified by UV absorbance on a Nanodrop 2000c. Paper-wide results and their limitations: Even with the large sequencing depth, rarefaction of the sorted-subset datasets indicated that sequencing was incomplete. Pairwise subsampling indicated that sequencing depth was expected to affect the degree of clonotype sharing among donors. Larger estimated clonotype richness was generally found for naive subsets than for memory subsets. Sampling was restricted to blood, and TCR repertoires in tissues likely differ from the TCR repertoires found in blood. Compared with non-shared clonotypes, clonotypes shared by all four sorted-subset donors had higher generation probabilities. The small number of donors limited the genetic and exposure-history diversity represented. When a few donors were compared, the shared fraction of clonotypes was about 5.5% for naive CD4, less than 4% for naive CD8, 2.3% for memory CD4, and 0.4% for memory CD8.

CDR1 and CDR2 are drawn from the germline V gene (reference sequence): SGHNT, YYREEE. The trim is 2 bases for V and 6 bases for J, with a gap of 17 bases between the germline ends. Including the terminal cysteine and phenylalanine, the CDR3 comprises 15 residues. Only CDR3 DNA is held: 45 bases, read in frame from base 1. Using the deep immunoSEQ assay, TCR CDR3 regions were amplified from genomic DNA by multiplex PCR. Genomic DNA extracted from each cell subset was distributed evenly over all wells of several immunoSEQ 96-well plates, and each plate served as one replicate. Each replicate PCR for sorted subsets received about 200 ng genomic DNA, equal to tens of thousands of T cell genomes. Purified libraries were measured with a Qubit 3.0 fluorometer, size-checked on a Bioanalyzer 2100, and measured again with the KAPA Library Quantification kit. Each immunoSEQ 96-well plate was sequenced on its own single-read 150-cycle Illumina NextSeq 550 flow cell. The published analysis was carried out like this. Because the immunoSEQ output included only junctional sequences and no quality scores, the filtering could not be the same as the filtering used for full-length reads. Sequences were annotated with PyIR, a Python wrapper for IgBLAST v1.9, and V/J genes and CDR3 were assigned using IMGT germline references. Any read was removed if the V/J assignment was weak (E-value above 1e-6), the CDR3 was missing, or the read contained stop codons, out-of-frame junctions, or ambiguous translated residues. V3J clonotypes were defined as sequences sharing an identical inferred V gene, J gene, and CDR3 amino acid sequence. Percentage overlap between repertoires was computed as shared unique clonotypes divided by the size of the smaller repertoire. RTK rarefaction, the Chao1 estimator, and Recon v2.1 estimates of unobserved clonotypes were used to assess repertoire richness. OLGA was used to compute generation probabilities for all TCRbeta clonotypes that the gDNA method yielded from a few donors. What TCRdb holds here is the immuneACCESS table cut down to in-frame rearrangements. Part of the clones is not present; checked against another copy, under half of the missing clones reflect an unresolved V gene, and the others are unexplained. The DNA was the basis for D and trimming; V, J and clone size are from that table. A total of about 800,000 clones appear in this sample, just over 95% of them only once. The ten most abundant clones make up less than 0.25% of the sample.

The receptor comes from a man under 40 in good health. Sequencing input: naive CD8+ T cells sorted from blood. Explained via the paper, the cell subset or site label denotes: CD45RA+CCR7+. The receptor chain draws on TRBV5-4 and TRBJ1-1; the D region possibly corresponds to TRBD1 (6 bases align). The nucleotide sequence reads as follows: TGTGCCAGCAGCTTCCTAGGGGGGCGAAGCGCTGAAGCTTTCTTT. Protein translation: CASSFLGGRSAEAFF.